The 9 T cell receptor beta chains listed next were all sequenced from one sample in a study of blood T cell repertoires in COVID-19 (dated by TCRdb to between 2020 and 2021). The method was the immunoSEQ multiplex PCR assay. TCRdb retrieved this table from immuneACCESS and kept in-frame rearrangements only. Not all clones are present; in checked studies, unresolved V genes account for under half, and no reason is known for the remainder. The sample table shows approximately 260,000 clones, and roughly four fifths are seen once. The top ten clonotypes cover roughly an eighth of the sample. Sequencing was carried out using peripheral blood. The receptors here all came from a woman aged 55 to 70 with active or convalescent COVID-19.

The chain uses TRBV7-9 and TRBJ2-4; 11 nucleotides agree with TRBD1. The germline gives CDR1 SEHNR, CDR2 FQNEAQ (reference sequence). V lost 1 base to trimming and J lost 1 base; unmatched junction nucleotides: 6. The CDR3 totals 18 residues. CDR3 residues: CASSLGGQGAGAKNIQYF. CDR3 nucleotide sequence: TGTGCCAGCAGCTTAGGTGGACAGGGGGCTGGGGCCAAAAACATTCAGTACTTC.

This clone was seen once. The chain is built from TRBV7-2 and TRBJ2-1, with TRBD2 identical over 8 bases. The CDR3 length is 15 residues. The germline gives CDR1 SGHTA, CDR2 FQGNSA. V shed 1 base and J 13 bases; nucleotides not matched to a gene: 12. The CDR3 reads CASSLVGGGPSEQFF. The CDR3 DNA is TGTGCCAGCAGCTTAGTTGGCGGGGGGCCTTCCGAACAGTTCTTC.

CDR3 sequence (DNA): TGTGCCAGCAGTTCCCCAGGGTTCGATACCGGGGAGCTGTTTTTT. It translates to CASSSPGFDTGELFF. V is TRBV28 and J is TRBJ2-2; D is possibly TRBD1 (5 bases). This CDR3 region has 15 residues. Trimming took off 4 bases at V and 5 bases at J, with 14 bases between the two ends. Germline lookup yields CDR1 MDHEN and CDR2 SYDVKM.

The chain links TRBV19 to TRBJ1-4; perhaps TRBD1 as D (5 bases). V gave up 8 bases and J gave up 14 bases, with 18 bases separating them. The germline gives CDR1 LNHDA, CDR2 SQIVND (reference sequence). The CDR3 is 12 amino acids. In DNA form, the CDR3 reads TGTGCCAGTCTCAATGGGGCAGGAGGGCTGTTTTTT. Amino acid sequence: CASLNGAGGLFF.

This chain connects TRBV7-9 to TRBJ1-2; D is uncertain. The CDR3 covers 14 residues. The germline V gene encodes CDR1 SEHNR and CDR2 FQNEAQ (reference sequence). V was trimmed by 7 bases and J by 8 bases, leaving 20 bases between them. The CDR3 bases are TGTGCCAGCACCTCCTTTGGCTCAGCGAGGGGCTACACCTTC. The encoded protein is CASTSFGSARGYTF.

This clone has only one observation. The chain couples TRBV2 to TRBJ1-2, with D uncertain. CDR1 SNHLY and CDR2 FYNNEI come from the germline V gene. The V end was cut by 2 bases, the J end by 6 bases, with 7 bases between. The CDR3 runs 12 residues. The CDR3 DNA reads TGTGCCAGCAGTGAACTAGCAGATGGCTACACCTTC. Protein product: CASSELADGYTF.

This chain links TRBV3-1 (or the pseudogene TRBV3-2) with TRBJ2-7; TRBD1 aligns across 7 bases. The CDR3 totals 16 residues. CDR1 is LGHDT, CDR2 YNNKEL, per germline (reference sequence). V lost 9 bases to trimming and J lost 0 bases; unmatched junction nucleotides: 14. The CDR3 DNA is TGTGCCAGTCAGCCCTCGGACAGGTCGATCTCCTACGAGCAGTACTTC. This gives the protein CASQPSDRSISYEQYF.

The rearrangement uses TRBV4-3 and TRBJ1-3; tentative D call: TRBD1 (5 bases). The V gene's germline CDR1 is LGHNA and CDR2 YSLEER. The V end was cut by 0 bases, the J end by 4 bases, with 13 bases between. The CDR3 sequence is 16 residues long. The CDR3 region is CASSQERQGTGNTIYF. The CDR3 nucleotides are TGCGCCAGCAGCCAAGAGAGGCAGGGAACGGGAAACACCATATATTTT.

CDR3 sequence (DNA): TGTGCCAGCAGTAGCCCGAGCGGGGGGCGCGAGCAGTACTTC. This sequence encodes CASSSPSGGREQYF. This chain joins TRBV6-5 and TRBJ2-7, with 9 nucleotides matching TRBD2. Germline loops: CDR1 MNHEY, CDR2 SVGAGI. V gave up 5 bases and J gave up 6 bases; unmatched junction bases: 8. The CDR3 has 14 amino acids.